Below, one TCR beta chain is given with its context. Its antigen specificity is not known. At one of its ends the junction is not consistent with the germline gene, which may arise from a read error. Library preparation used the immunoSEQ multiplex PCR assay. For the multiplex PCR, a mixture combining 60 forward primers for TCR Vbeta segments and 13 reverse primers for TCR Jbeta segments was used. The CDR3 region of rearranged TCR beta genes was amplified from genomic DNA with a multiplex PCR assay. On the Illumina HiSeq System, the amplified TCR beta libraries were sequenced as 87-base-pair reads. As for the original processing: Across the 700 or so repertoires, a later analysis counted 80 million or so unique TCR beta chains, around 10 million of which were shared by at least two donors. Raw reads were error-corrected and collapsed into unique sequences with a nearest-neighbor algorithm that merged closely related sequences to remove PCR and sequencing errors. V, D and J gene segments were assigned by aligning CDR3 sequences to IMGT reference sequences. For a sequence to be retained, a match of at least six nucleotides to both a V gene segment and a J gene segment was required. Rearrangements were called productive when the CDR3 lacked stop codons and stayed in frame with V and J; all others were non-productive. CDR3 was defined according to IMGT convention as the region running from the second conserved V-encoded cysteine to the conserved J-encoded phenylalanine. The earlier analysis of a few hundred of the donors excluded sequences that lacked an unambiguous match to a single V gene segment. An earlier analysis of 587 of the donors called V segments functional above 56.7% productive rearrangements and segregating when the between-donor standard deviation exceeded 5%. A statistical classification framework was built to diagnose cytomegalovirus status from the catalog of TCR beta chain sequences. A later analysis assigned V and J genes by comparing TCR nucleotide sequences with IMGT/GENE-DB human TR gene sequences. In a later analysis, CDR3 sequences and most-parsimonious VDJ recombination scenarios were assigned using the TCRdist pipeline. In a later analysis, each TCR beta chain was defined by its CDR3 amino acid sequence together with its V-gene family, and reads lacking a unique V-gene family were excluded. A later analysis removed 592 highly shared, low-generation-probability nucleotide sequences to deal with suspected cross-contamination and a sequencing artifact. For each public chain, a later analysis derived a clonal expansion index from normalized ranks of inferred template counts within each repertoire. Generation probabilities in a later analysis came from a VDJ recombination model fitted to out-of-frame rearrangements, and those results were checked against IGoR. A later analysis scored TCR-TCR, TCR-HLA and TCR-CMV co-occurrence with hypergeometric tests, applying a repertoire-size bias correction to TCR pairs. False discovery rates were estimated in a later analysis by permuting HLA or CMV assignments 20 times. A later analysis grouped co-occurring TCRs with DBSCAN, adding TCRdist sequence similarity when clustering within HLA-allele-positive subsets. Repertoires with fewer than 30,000 or more than 120,000 public chains were left out of co-occurrence clustering, as were five repertoires with anomalous nucleotide sharing. TCRdb retrieved this table from immuneACCESS and kept in-frame rearrangements only. Not all clones are present; in checked studies, unresolved V genes account for under half, and no reason is known for the remainder. V and J calls plus clone size are reproduced from that table; the DNA served to infer D and trimming. The table for this sample lists 150,000 to 200,000 clones; approximately 85% of them were counted only once. The ten largest clones represent roughly 10% of the sample.

This sample is part of a study of cytomegalovirus exposure and HLA in healthy donors (dated 2017 in TCRdb). Regarding the complete study: An earlier analysis of 550 to 700 of the donors reported approximately 270 Gb of sequence data and roughly 110 million unique TCR beta sequences from some 180 million T cells. Roughly 300 gigabases of sequencing data and 70 million to 100 million unique TCR sequences were included in an early release covering around 600 HLA-typed donors. Of the 398 genotyped donors, around 81% fell in the genetic ancestry cluster associated with self-reported Caucasian donors. The study was designed to test whether signatures of past pathogen exposure could be identified by cataloging public T cell receptors. The study profiled the T cell repertoires of under 850 subjects by immunosequencing and related them to cytomegalovirus serostatus. Along with the approximately 620-subject first cohort, a separate validation cohort of over a hundred different subjects was used. To predict cytomegalovirus infection status, the study brought together high-throughput TCR immunosequencing, statistical association of individual TCRs with disease status, and machine learning. A later analysis re-analyzed previously published TCR beta repertoires from about 730 donors and added high-resolution HLA genotyping to study TCR occurrence patterns. Rather than using new phenotypic data, the later analysis identified candidate immune exposures from TCR beta sequences and from how often those sequences occurred across donors. An earlier analysis of 450 to 750 of the donors used high-throughput TCR beta sequencing to judge whether each TCR beta V gene segment behaved as functional or pseudogenic. Donor age, sex, ethnicity and CMV serostatus were compiled alongside the repertoire data. A later genetic analysis took genome-wide SNP genotypes for 398 of the 666 donors and used that subset as a discovery cohort. Every discovery cohort repertoire had been produced on one sequencing platform. Both class I and class II loci were covered by HLA typing, at four-digit resolution. Typing coverage varied by locus: roughly 629-640 donors for A, B, C, DRB1 and DQB1; roughly 520 for DQA1; 600 to 610 for DPA1; fewer than 480 for DPB1. Roughly five DR-DQ haplotypes were handled as single units for association and clustering because linkage in the cohort was strong. Across some 400 genotyped donors of the cohort, an average of approximately 240,000 unique TCR beta nucleotide sequences per donor were sequenced, and approximately 17% of those sequences were non-productive. General conclusions and limits of the study: The earlier analysis of 450 to 700 of the donors excluded some 15 rarely observed V segments, including chromosome 9 orphons, because counts were too low. In both the original and validation cohorts, the classifier was reported to diagnose cytomegalovirus status with high specificity and sensitivity. HLA typing was unavailable for some donors at each locus, so association tests used only the typed subset. The authors suggested that the approach could potentially be generalized to other disease states and immunological phenotypes. A few of the identified cytomegalovirus-associated TCR beta chains were confirmed in vitro to be specific for cytomegalovirus antigens. According to a later analysis, TCR association rates differed among HLA loci, with DRB1 alleles showing the most associated TCRs and HLA-C alleles showing the fewest. A further reported finding was that TCR beta sequences accurately predicted the HLA-A and HLA-B alleles for most subjects in the first cohort. The study gave a list of 150 to 200 TCR beta chains associated with cytomegalovirus. Compared with equally common non-associated chains, HLA-associated TCR beta chains in a later analysis were more clonally expanded and had lower generation probabilities. A later genetic analysis associated a missense DCLRE1C variant with V-gene and J-gene trimming of TCR beta chains, and an independent cohort replicated the association. A cluster of highly shared sequence variants was judged likely to represent a technical artifact of the sequencing pipeline. When HLA alleles, especially DR and DQ, strongly co-occurred, attributing TCR associations to individual alleles was difficult. Roughly uniform sequencing depth across donors was assumed in presence/absence analyses, although this assumption may not hold. Some IMGT-functional V segments, including TRBV6-2 and TRBV6-3, could not be distinguished by the 87-base-pair reads and were therefore excluded. At a false discovery rate of 0.05, a later analysis linked some 17,000 TCR beta sequences to specific HLA alleles. The only immune exposure information available for the cohort was CMV serostatus. In this cohort, only TCR beta chains were sequenced, and detectable features were limited by the absence of alpha or paired-chain data. Correlated functional status among segregating V segments might reflect linkage disequilibrium, but an unknown experimental factor could not be ruled out. A later genetic analysis reported fewer N-insertions in productive TCRs among donors in an Asian-associated ancestry cluster than the approximately 700-donor mean. Most TCR sequences were observed very rarely across donors, whereas some public TCRs were present in many individuals. An earlier analysis of approximately 590 of the donors showed that most TCR beta V segments appeared in productive rearrangements either about 90% or about 30% of the time, which broadly matched IMGT annotations. Several of the top co-occurrence clusters appeared to be linked to parvovirus B19, influenza, CMV and Epstein-Barr virus, according to a later analysis. Most CMV-associated TCR beta chains appeared to be HLA-restricted in a later analysis, and the HLA associations seemed to be driven largely by CMV exposure.

CDR1 SEHNR and CDR2 FQNEAQ were looked up in the germline V gene (reference sequence). The CDR3 has 17 amino acids, counting the end cysteine and phenylalanine. Only CDR3 DNA is held: 51 bases, read in frame from base 1. The cohort consisted of some 670 healthy bone marrow donors. Cohort members were all nominally healthy when sampled, although unrecorded immune exposures were likely present. The donor was CMV seropositive and belonged to the group of 250 to 300 seropositive cohort members. A peripheral blood sample was collected from each donor, and TCR beta sequencing was performed on peripheral blood mononuclear cells. The Qiagen DNeasy Blood Extraction Kit was used to extract genomic DNA from the blood cell samples.

This TCR came from a man between 18 and 29 years old in good health and CMV-seropositive. The chain joins TRBV7-9 to TRBJ2-4, with TRBD1 perhaps the D gene, on 5 matching bases. Sequencing used PBMCs. The sequence in DNA is TGTTCCAGCAGCTTAGGGGTTGGACACATAGCCAAAAACATTCAGTACTTC. Translated, it gives CSSSLGVGHIAKNIQYF.